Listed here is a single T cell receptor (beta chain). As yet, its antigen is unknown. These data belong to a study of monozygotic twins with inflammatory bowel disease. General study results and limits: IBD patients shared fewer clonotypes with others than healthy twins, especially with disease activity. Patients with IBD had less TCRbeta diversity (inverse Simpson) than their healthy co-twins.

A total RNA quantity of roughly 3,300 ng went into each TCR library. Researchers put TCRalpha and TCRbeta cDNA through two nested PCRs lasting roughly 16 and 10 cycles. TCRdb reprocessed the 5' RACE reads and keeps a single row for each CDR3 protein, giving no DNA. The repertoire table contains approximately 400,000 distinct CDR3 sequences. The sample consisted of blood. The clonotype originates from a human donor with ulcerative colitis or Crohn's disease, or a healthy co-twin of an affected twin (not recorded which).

CDR3 amino acids: CASSPLQGARLEQYF. The chain has TRBV27 and TRBJ2-7; TCRdb reports TRBD1, a call that lacks DNA to check it against. Per the germline V gene, CDR1 is MNHEY and CDR2 is SMNVEV (reference sequence). The CDR3 runs 15 residues.